The rows below give T cell receptor beta chains drawn from one sample of a study of T cell responses to AZD1222 COVID-19 vaccine. Produced via immunoSEQ multiplex PCR; TCRdb's table is partial and in-frame only. There are 65,000 to 85,000 clones in the sample; 70% to 90% occur only once, and 10% lies in the top ten. Specimen: peripheral blood, collected 28 days after the second dose of the MenACWY control vaccine. The receptors were gathered from an adult who received the MenACWY meningococcal vaccine as a control. Both conserved end residues are part of each CDR3. D genes are given only for firm matches. Part of the rows lack a size; the others show once, few, many or a class for expanded clones.

V	D	J	size	CDR3	DNA
TRBV24-1	TRBD1	TRBJ2-2	-	CATSDTTGENTGELFF	TGTGCCACCAGTGATACGACAGGGGAGAACACCGGGGAGCTGTTTTTT
TRBV21-1	-	TRBJ1-2	-	CASSTQPRGGQNGYTF	TGTGCCAGCAGCACTCAACCCCGAGGGGGCCAAAATGGCTACACCTTC
TRBV5-8	TRBD1	TRBJ2-5	-	CASSSRTGGEETQYF	TGTGCCAGCAGCTCCAGGACAGGGGGCGAAGAGACCCAGTACTTC
TRBV5-5	-	TRBJ2-1	-	CASSLSVGESPYNEQFF	TGTGCCAGCAGCTTGTCCGTGGGGGAGTCACCCTACAATGAGCAGTTCTTC
TRBV16	TRBD2	TRBJ2-5	-	CASSHLTSGGFQETQYF	TGTGCCAGCAGCCATTTGACTAGCGGGGGGTTCCAAGAGACCCAGTACTTC
TRBV4-2	-	TRBJ2-2	-	CASSQGVQGRTGELFF	TGTGCCAGCAGCCAAGGGGTACAGGGTCGAACCGGGGAGCTGTTTTTT
TRBV5-1	TRBD1	TRBJ1-1	few	CASSSVGGGRGPEAFF	TGCGCCAGCAGCTCGGTAGGCGGAGGCAGGGGGCCTGAAGCTTTCTTT
TRBV9	-	TRBJ1-1	-	CASSVLPGAASNTEAFF	TGTGCCAGCAGCGTACTTCCGGGAGCAGCCTCGAACACTGAAGCTTTCTTT
TRBV3-1/TRBV3-2	-	TRBJ1-1	-	CASSEPGLEAFF	TGTGCCAGCAGTGAACCGGGCCTAGAAGCTTTCTTT
TRBV5-1	TRBD1	TRBJ1-2	-	CASSFPGQGPYGYTF	TGCGCCAGCAGCTTTCCGGGACAGGGACCCTATGGCTACACCTTC
TRBV4-2	TRBD2	TRBJ2-3	-	CASSQEGGGLTDTQYF	TGTGCCAGCAGCCAAGAGGGCGGGGGACTCACAGATACGCAGTATTTT
TRBV4-2	TRBD1	TRBJ1-2	-	CASSQGTGGYGYTF	TGTGCCAGCAGCCAAGGGACAGGGGGCTATGGCTACACCTTC
TRBV6-5	-	TRBJ1-4	once	CASSWVSGTTEKLFF	TGTGCCAGCAGTTGGGTTTCCGGGACAACCGAAAAACTGTTTTTT
TRBV3-1/TRBV3-2	-	TRBJ1-2	-	CASSGSGGNYGYTF	TGTGCCAGCAGCGGATCGGGGGGGAACTATGGCTACACCTTC
TRBV29-1	TRBD2	TRBJ2-3	once	CSVVSGGSTDTQYF	TGCAGCGTGGTGTCGGGGGGTAGCACAGATACGCAGTATTTT
TRBV6-6	-	TRBJ1-2	-	CASSYSEIYYGYTF	TGTGCCAGCAGTTACTCAGAGATATACTATGGCTACACCTTC
TRBV5-1	-	TRBJ1-1	few	CASSFPDGNAEAFF	TGCGCCAGCAGCTTTCCGGACGGGAACGCTGAAGCTTTCTTT
TRBV28	-	TRBJ2-3	-	CASLGGYGGQWDTQYF	TGTGCCAGCCTGGGGGGGTACGGGGGGCAATGGGATACGCAGTATTTT
TRBV25-1	-	TRBJ1-4	few	CASSDGGYNEKLFF	TGTGCCAGCAGTGATGGCGGTTATAATGAAAAACTGTTTTTT
TRBV5-4	-	TRBJ1-2	-	CASSVTGQVANYGYTF	TGTGCCAGCAGCGTGACGGGACAAGTAGCTAACTATGGCTACACCTTC
TRBV7-9	-	TRBJ2-1	-	CASSLRDTGPKEQFF	TGTGCCAGCAGCTTACGGGACACCGGGCCCAAAGAGCAGTTCTTC
TRBV9	-	TRBJ1-3	-	CASSVGGSSGNTIYF	TGTGCCAGCAGCGTAGGTGGTAGCTCTGGAAACACCATATATTTT
TRBV5-4	TRBD2	TRBJ2-1	-	CASSLVAGSNNEQFF	TGTGCCAGCAGCTTGGTAGCGGGGAGTAACAATGAGCAGTTCTTC
TRBV19	TRBD1	TRBJ2-7	-	CASKETGVSYEQYF	TGTGCCAGTAAGGAAACAGGGGTATCCTACGAGCAGTACTTC
TRBV30	-	TRBJ1-1	-	CAWSRRGPTEAFF	TGTGCCTGGAGTCGACGGGGACCCACTGAAGCTTTCTTT
TRBV9	TRBD2	TRBJ2-1	-	CASSPGLAGAGNEQFF	TGTGCCAGCAGCCCAGGACTAGCGGGGGCAGGCAATGAGCAGTTCTTC
TRBV2	-	TRBJ1-2	once	CASSTGAVRSYGYTF	TGTGCCAGCAGCACCGGGGCCGTCCGGAGCTATGGCTACACCTTC
TRBV27	-	TRBJ1-5	few	CASSFYGNQPQHF	TGTGCCAGCAGTTTTTACGGCAATCAGCCCCAGCATTTT
TRBV30	TRBD1	TRBJ2-7	-	CAWSHSGGKEYF	TGTGCCTGGAGTCACTCAGGGGGCAAAGAGTACTTC
TRBV10-1	TRBD1	TRBJ1-3	-	CATRDSSGNTIYF	TGCGCCACCCGGGACAGTTCTGGAAACACCATATATTTT
TRBV6-1	-	TRBJ1-5	-	CASSEARGNQPQHF	TGTGCCAGCAGTGAAGCGAGGGGCAATCAGCCCCAGCATTTT
TRBV7-9	TRBD2	TRBJ2-1	-	CASSSFLSGGHNEQFF	TGTGCCAGCAGCTCTTTTCTTAGCGGGGGACACAATGAGCAGTTCTTC
TRBV6-2/TRBV6-3	-	TRBJ2-7	few	CASSYTGEQYF	TGTGCCAGCAGTTACACGGGGGAGCAGTACTTC
TRBV5-1	TRBD1	TRBJ2-1	-	CASSPQGASSYNEQFF	TGCGCCAGCAGCCCACAGGGGGCTAGCTCCTACAATGAGCAGTTCTTC
TRBV2	-	TRBJ1-1	-	CASSVGSLEAFF	TGTGCCAGCAGTGTCGGGTCACTTGAAGCTTTCTTT
TRBV6-6	-	TRBJ1-5	-	CASSRSPGSYSNQPQHF	TGTGCCAGCAGTCGCTCGCCAGGGTCGTATAGCAATCAGCCCCAGCATTTT
TRBV12-3/TRBV12-4	-	TRBJ1-1	-	CASFLRYHEAFF	TGTGCCAGTTTCCTTAGGTATCATGAAGCTTTCTTT
TRBV14	TRBD1	TRBJ1-4	once	CASNRGLNEKLFF	TGTGCCAGCAACAGGGGGCTGAATGAAAAACTGTTTTTT
TRBV7-8	-	TRBJ2-1	-	CASSPILGPYNEQFF	TGTGCCAGCAGCCCCATATTAGGCCCCTACAATGAGCAGTTCTTC
TRBV24-1	-	TRBJ2-5	-	CATSDPNSIAGETQYF	TGTGCCACCAGTGACCCAAACTCCATTGCGGGAGAGACCCAGTACTTC
TRBV15	-	TRBJ2-7	-	CATSRGGDSYEQYF	TGTGCCACCAGCAGAGGGGGGGACTCCTACGAGCAGTACTTC
TRBV15	TRBD1	TRBJ2-3	-	CATSRGWGQGADTQYF	TGTGCCACCAGCAGAGGTTGGGGACAGGGGGCAGATACGCAGTATTTT
TRBV5-1	TRBD2	TRBJ2-3	-	CASSLAGFSDTQYF	TGCGCCAGCAGCCTAGCGGGCTTCTCAGATACGCAGTATTTT
TRBV19	-	TRBJ1-1	few	CASSSLGLTEAFF	TGTGCCAGTAGCAGCTTAGGTCTCACTGAAGCTTTCTTT
TRBV18	-	TRBJ2-5	-	CASSPSIGQETQYF	TGTGCCAGCTCACCATCGATCGGACAAGAGACCCAGTACTTC
TRBV9	-	TRBJ1-4	-	CASSVAGSNEKLFF	TGTGCCAGCAGCGTAGCAGGGAGTAATGAAAAACTGTTTTTT
TRBV19	TRBD1	TRBJ1-1	-	CASSITGGVMNTEAFF	TGTGCCAGTAGTATAACAGGGGGGGTCATGAACACTGAAGCTTTCTTT
TRBV7-9	-	TRBJ2-2	few	CASSGSVGGHVTGELFF	TGTGCCAGCAGCGGCTCAGTGGGGGGACATGTTACCGGGGAGCTGTTTTTT
TRBV19	TRBD2	TRBJ2-7	once	CASSSILSGVWYEQYF	TGTGCCAGTAGTTCCATTTTGAGCGGGGTTTGGTACGAGCAGTACTTC
TRBV6-1	-	TRBJ2-5	-	CASSDPLKASQQETQYF	TGTGCCAGCAGTGATCCCCTTAAGGCTAGCCAGCAAGAGACCCAGTACTTC
TRBV13	TRBD1	TRBJ2-2	-	CASSSDRAWELFF	TGTGCCAGCAGCTCCGACAGGGCTTGGGAGCTGTTTTTT
TRBV6-5	TRBD1	TRBJ1-2	-	CASSSRQGANYGYTF	TGTGCCAGCAGTTCACGACAGGGGGCTAACTATGGCTACACCTTC
TRBV2	-	TRBJ1-5	-	CASRAKTSNQPQHF	TGTGCCAGCAGAGCCAAAACTAGCAATCAGCCCCAGCATTTT
TRBV18	-	TRBJ1-1	-	CASSPTRDLIGTEAFF	TGTGCCAGCTCACCGACCCGGGACTTAATCGGAACTGAAGCTTTCTTT
TRBV19	-	TRBJ1-1	-	CASSIGELAAFF	TGTGCCAGTAGTATAGGTGAACTTGCAGCTTTCTTT
TRBV4-1	TRBD1	TRBJ2-6	-	CASSQGTGLSSGANVLTF	TGCGCCAGCAGCCAAGGGACAGGACTTTCCTCTGGGGCCAACGTCCTGACTTTC
TRBV3-1/TRBV3-2	-	TRBJ1-1	-	CASSQVANTEAFF	TGTGCCAGCAGCCAAGTGGCTAACACTGAAGCTTTCTTT
TRBV28	-	TRBJ1-4	-	CASRESLGNEKLFF	TGTGCCAGCAGGGAGTCACTGGGGAATGAAAAACTGTTTTTT
TRBV29-1	TRBD1	TRBJ1-1	-	CSGGQLNTEAFF	TGCAGCGGGGGACAGTTGAACACTGAAGCTTTCTTT
TRBV18	-	TRBJ1-1	-	CASSPTKFGGMNTEAFF	TGTGCCAGCTCACCAACCAAATTCGGGGGCATGAACACTGAAGCTTTCTTT